This is a list of T cell receptor beta chains from one sample in a study of blood T cell repertoires in COVID-19. Repertoires were generated with immunoSEQ multiplex PCR, while TCRdb's copy carries only in-frame clones and drops some. The top ten clones hold about 7.2% of a sample with 50,000 or so clones, roughly four fifths of them seen once. Sample: peripheral blood. The source of these receptors is a man aged 55 to 70 with active COVID-19. Each CDR3 is given with its conserved first and last residue. Each record gives: V gene, D gene, J gene, clone size, CDR3 protein, CDR3 DNA. A D gene is named only where the DNA matches it firmly. Where a row states a size, it is once, few, many or the class of an expanded clone; other rows omit it.

v_call: TRBV20-1
d_call: .
j_call: TRBJ1-1
clone_size: .
cdr3_aa: CSVAENTEAFF
cdr3_nt: TGCAGTGTGGCCGAGAACACTGAAGCTTTCTTT

v_call: TRBV6-5
d_call: TRBD2
j_call: TRBJ2-2
clone_size: .
cdr3_aa: CASRPGRGGTGELFF
cdr3_nt: TGTGCCAGCAGACCCGGGAGGGGTGGCACCGGGGAGCTGTTTTTT

v_call: TRBV9
d_call: .
j_call: TRBJ2-3
clone_size: .
cdr3_aa: CASSVARATDTQYF
cdr3_nt: TGTGCCAGCAGCGTAGCGAGGGCCACAGATACGCAGTATTTT

v_call: TRBV30
d_call: TRBD1
j_call: TRBJ1-5
clone_size: .
cdr3_aa: CAWSPDRGPRSNQPQHF
cdr3_nt: TGTGCCTGGAGTCCCGACAGGGGGCCGAGAAGCAATCAGCCCCAGCATTTT

v_call: TRBV28
d_call: TRBD1
j_call: TRBJ2-1
clone_size: .
cdr3_aa: CASSFRDRAHNEQFF
cdr3_nt: TGTGCCAGCAGTTTCCGGGACAGGGCACACAATGAGCAGTTCTTC

v_call: TRBV12-3/TRBV12-4
d_call: .
j_call: TRBJ2-1
clone_size: .
cdr3_aa: CASSLGGEKFF
cdr3_nt: TGTGCCAGCAGTTTGGGCGGGGAGAAGTTCTTC

v_call: TRBV2
d_call: .
j_call: TRBJ2-7
clone_size: .
cdr3_aa: CASSVAGSLEQYF
cdr3_nt: TGTGCCAGCTCGGTGGCGGGGAGCCTGGAGCAGTACTTC

v_call: TRBV6-5
d_call: TRBD1
j_call: TRBJ2-5
clone_size: .
cdr3_aa: CASSNTGEETQYF
cdr3_nt: TGTGCCAGCAGTAATACAGGGGAGGAGACCCAGTACTTC

v_call: TRBV4-1
d_call: TRBD1
j_call: TRBJ2-4
clone_size: once
cdr3_aa: CASGTGKGTKNIQYF
cdr3_nt: TGCGCCAGCGGGACAGGGAAGGGAACCAAAAACATTCAGTACTTC

v_call: TRBV11-2
d_call: TRBD2
j_call: TRBJ2-3
clone_size: once
cdr3_aa: CASSWASGRVDTQYF
cdr3_nt: TGTGCCAGCAGCTGGGCTAGCGGGCGGGTAGATACGCAGTATTTT

v_call: TRBV2
d_call: TRBD1
j_call: TRBJ1-6
clone_size: .
cdr3_aa: CASSETYLDRGHGSPLHF
cdr3_nt: TGTGCCAGCAGTGAAACTTACCTGGACAGGGGGCATGGGTCACCCCTCCACTTT

v_call: TRBV5-5
d_call: TRBD1
j_call: TRBJ1-3
clone_size: .
cdr3_aa: CASSLGQGAGNTIYF
cdr3_nt: TGTGCCAGCAGCTTGGGGCAGGGGGCTGGAAACACCATATATTTT

v_call: TRBV24-1
d_call: .
j_call: TRBJ2-3
clone_size: .
cdr3_aa: CATSDTWTDTQYF
cdr3_nt: TGTGCCACCAGTGATACTTGGACAGATACGCAGTATTTT

v_call: TRBV4-2
d_call: .
j_call: TRBJ2-3
clone_size: .
cdr3_aa: CASSQDGLGATDTQYF
cdr3_nt: TGTGCCAGCAGCCAAGATGGATTGGGGGCCACAGATACGCAGTATTTT

v_call: TRBV3-1/TRBV3-2
d_call: TRBD2
j_call: TRBJ2-1
clone_size: .
cdr3_aa: CASSHGLAEDEQFF
cdr3_nt: TGTGCCAGCAGCCACGGACTAGCGGAGGATGAGCAGTTCTTC

v_call: TRBV14
d_call: .
j_call: TRBJ2-1
clone_size: .
cdr3_aa: CASSRGEGVTYNEQFF
cdr3_nt: TGTGCCAGCAGCCGGGGGGAAGGGGTCACCTACAATGAGCAGTTCTTC

v_call: TRBV28
d_call: .
j_call: TRBJ1-5
clone_size: .
cdr3_aa: CASSLNGRGNQPQHF
cdr3_nt: TGTGCCAGCAGTTTAAATGGCAGGGGCAATCAGCCCCAGCATTTT

v_call: TRBV7-9
d_call: .
j_call: TRBJ1-2
clone_size: .
cdr3_aa: CASSPMDYGYTF
cdr3_nt: TGTGCCAGCAGCCCTATGGACTATGGCTACACCTTC